This record covers a single T cell receptor (beta chain). What it binds is not known. The V gene lost 3 bases and the J gene lost 4 bases, with 17 bases spanning the gap. Per the germline V gene, CDR1 is LNHDA and CDR2 is SQIVND (reference sequence). The CDR3 is 16 residues long. The authors ran the immunoSEQ assay, v3.0, at survey level. Data came from immunoSEQ multiplex PCR; TCRdb stores just in-frame clones and leaves some out. The repertoire holds roughly 35,000 clones, with 94% as singletons. These data belong to a study of long-term antiretroviral therapy in people with HIV. Study results and caveats: Blood was collected between about 2004 and 2017, possibly under older ART regimens. HIV repertoire CDR3 lengths ranged less widely than those of controls.

The clonotype comes from a woman aged 45-65 years with HIV. The rearrangement uses TRBV19 and TRBJ2-3, with D possibly being TRBD1 (6 bases). Source: unsorted PBMCs, taken more than 5 years after starting antiretroviral therapy. The CDR3 loop is CASSMLVAGASDTQYF. CDR3 nucleotide sequence: TGTGCCAGTAGTATGCTAGTGGCAGGGGCGTCAGATACGCAGTATTTT. Combining the CDR3 with reference TRBV19 and TRBJ2-3 gives the whole variable domain DGGITQSPKYLFRKEGQNVTLSCEQNLNHDAMYWYRQDPGQGLRLIYYSQIVNDFQKGDIAEGYSVSREKKESFPLTVTSAQKNPTAFYLCASSMLVAGASDTQYFGPGTRLTVL.